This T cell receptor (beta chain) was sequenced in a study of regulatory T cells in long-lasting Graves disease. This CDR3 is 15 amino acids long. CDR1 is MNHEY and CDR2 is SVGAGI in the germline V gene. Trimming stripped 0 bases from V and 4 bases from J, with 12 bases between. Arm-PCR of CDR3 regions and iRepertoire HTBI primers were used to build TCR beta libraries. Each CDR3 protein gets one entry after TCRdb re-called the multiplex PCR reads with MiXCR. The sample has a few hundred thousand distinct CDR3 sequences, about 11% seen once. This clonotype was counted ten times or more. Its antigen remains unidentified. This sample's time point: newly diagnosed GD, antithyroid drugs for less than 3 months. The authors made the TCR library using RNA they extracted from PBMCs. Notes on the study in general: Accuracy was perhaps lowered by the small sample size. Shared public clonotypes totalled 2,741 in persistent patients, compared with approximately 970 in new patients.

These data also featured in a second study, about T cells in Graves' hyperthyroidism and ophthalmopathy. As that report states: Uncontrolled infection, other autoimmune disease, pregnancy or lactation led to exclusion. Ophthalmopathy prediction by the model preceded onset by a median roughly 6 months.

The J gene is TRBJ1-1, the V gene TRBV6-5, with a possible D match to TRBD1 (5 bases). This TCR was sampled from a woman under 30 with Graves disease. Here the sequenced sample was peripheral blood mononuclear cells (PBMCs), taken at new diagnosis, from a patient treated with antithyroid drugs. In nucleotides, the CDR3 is TGTGCCAGCAGTTACTCGGGGCAGGGCGGCACTGAAGCTTTCTTT. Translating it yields CASSYSGQGGTEAFF.